Following are 23 T cell receptor beta chains from one sample sequenced in a study of tumor-infiltrating lymphocytes in primary liver carcinoma. Germline DNA was extracted too, while blood RNA derived from unsorted whole blood. The authors made TCR beta cDNA from approximately 490 ng total RNA with a constant-region primer. Investigators got TCR beta libraries out of three nested multiplex PCR rounds, done with slightly modified ARM-PCR. The opening two PCR rounds, about 11 cycles each, paired TRBV1-TRBV30 forward primers with a C-beta reverse primer. Each CDR3 protein gets one entry after TCRdb re-called the multiplex PCR reads with MiXCR. This table holds hundreds of thousands of distinct CDR3 sequences, about three fifths found once. The specimen was peripheral blood. The source of these receptors is a woman aged 25-40 years with primary liver carcinoma and hepatitis B virus infection.

This chain connects TRBV18 to TRBJ2-1, with TRBD2 identical over 7 bases. V gave up 4 bases and J gave up 9 bases; unmatched junction bases: 12. The CDR3 covers 15 residues. In germline, CDR1 is KGHSH, CDR2 LQKENI. The CDR3 loop is CASSRPLAGGGEQFF. In DNA form, the CDR3 reads TGTGCCAGCTCACGGCCTTTAGCGGGCGGCGGTGAGCAGTTCTTC. The full variable domain, its missing parts supplied by reference TRBV18 and TRBJ2-1, is NAGVMQNPRHLVRRRGQEARLRCSPMKGHSHVYWYRQLPEEGLKFMVYLQKENIIDESGMPKERFSAEFPKEGPSILRIQQVVRGDSAAYFCASSRPLAGGGEQFFGPGTRLTVL.

The V call is TRBV10-3, the J call TRBJ1-3; D gene uncertain. The germline V gene has CDR1 ENHRY and CDR2 SYGVKD. Deletions cut 7 bases from V and 2 bases from J, with 9 bases between. This CDR3 has 13 amino acids. The CDR3 bases are TGTGCCATCAAGGGTGAGGCTGGAAACACCATATATTTT. Translation gives CAIKGEAGNTIYF.

As to this clonotype: This may be a read error, as it is one base from a much larger clone. The chain is built from TRBV12-3 or TRBV12-4 and TRBJ2-7, with 11 bases identical to TRBD1. V shed 5 bases and J 6 bases; nucleotides not matched to a gene: 6. The CDR3 sequence is 14 residues long. The CDR3 loop is CASSRTGGLGEQYF. The CDR3 DNA follows: TGTGCCAGCAGTCGGACAGGGGGCCTCGGCGAGCAGTACTTC.

This clonotype has only one observation. This may be a read error: a much more frequent sequence differs by one nucleotide. The chain joins TRBV6-5 to TRBJ2-5, with 9 bases aligning to TRBD1. CDR3 length equals 15 residues. Looked up from germline, CDR1 is MNHEY and CDR2 is SVGAGI. The CDR3 DNA sequence: TGTGCCAGCAGTGCGGACAGGGGAATCCAAGAGACCCACTACTTC. Translating it yields CASSADRGIQETHYF.

As to this clonotype: Just one base apart from a much larger clone, this may be a read error. The CDR3 DNA follows: TGTGCTAGTGGTTTGTCGACGGGACAGGGAGACACCGGGGAGCTGTCTTTT. Its translation is CASGLSTGQGDTGELSF. The V gene is TRBV12-5, the J gene TRBJ2-2; 9 bases are shared with TRBD1. This CDR3 is built from 17 residues. Germline V lookup: CDR1 LGHNT, CDR2 FRNRAP. Full variable domain (remainder filled in from reference TRBV12-5 and TRBJ2-2): DARVTQTPRHKVTEMGQEVTMRCQPILGHNTVFWYRQTMMQGLELLAYFRNRAPLDDSGMPKDRFSAEMPDATLATLKIQPSEPRDSAVYFCASGLSTGQGDTGELSFGEGSRLTVL.

Comment on this clonotype: Possible read error: a much larger clone is one base away. The V gene is TRBV4-2, the J gene TRBJ2-3; D tentatively reads TRBD1 or TRBD2 (6 bases each). The CDR3 extends over 19 amino acids. Per the germline V gene, CDR1 is LGHNA and CDR2 is YNFKEQ. In DNA, the CDR3 is TGTGCCAGCAACCAACACCGGGGGCCCCGGGCCCGGGGCACAGATACGCAGTATTTT. It is translated as CASNQHRGPRARGTDTQYF.

This clonotype has ten or more counts. The V call is TRBV29-1, the J call TRBJ2-7, with D hard to call. The CDR3 extends over 11 amino acids. Germline V lookup: CDR1 SQVTM, CDR2 ANQGSEA. Trimming shortened V by 7 bases and J by 2 bases, and 9 bases separated the two germline ends. CDR3 coding DNA: TGCAGCGCTCACGGAGCCTACGAGCAGTACTTC. It is translated as CSAHGAYEQYF.

The V and J genes are TRBV5-4 and TRBJ1-4; 7 bases map to TRBD1. CDR1 SGHNT and CDR2 YYREEE come from the germline V gene (reference sequence). The CDR3 is 15 amino acids. The J segment lost 7 bases and the V segment lost 4 bases, leaving 10 bases of the junction unmatched. CDR3 residues: CASSRKGTAIEKLFF. The DNA for the CDR3 is TGTGCCAGCAGCCGAAAAGGGACAGCTATTGAAAAACTGTTTTTT.

Concerning this clonotype itself: A much bigger clone sits one base away, suggesting this may be a read error. DNA for the CDR3: TGTGCCGGCAGCCAAAGACTAGCGGGAGGCCTAGATACGCAGTATTTT. Translation gives CAGSQRLAGGLDTQYF. The chain has TRBV4-2 and TRBJ2-3, with 13 bases that match TRBD2. There are 16 residues in the CDR3. Germline CDR1 is LGHNA and CDR2 is YNFKEQ.

This clonotype occurred many times. The chain combines TRBV29-1 with TRBJ2-1, with D unclear. Germline CDR1 and CDR2: SQVTM and ANQGSEA. CDR3 size: 12 residues. Between the trimmed V and J ends, which lost 4 bases and 2 bases, there was a span of 6 bases. The chain's CDR3 is CSVGGTYNEQFF. The CDR3 nucleotides are TGCAGCGTTGGAGGCACCTACAATGAGCAGTTCTTC.

The J gene is TRBJ2-3, the V gene TRBV30; D is undetermined. The CDR3 runs 12 residues. Germline CDR1 is GTSNPN and CDR2 is SVGIG (reference sequence). V was clipped by 2 bases and J by 2 bases, with 5 bases between them. The CDR3 is CAWSLNTDTQYF. DNA for the CDR3: TGTGCCTGGAGTCTGAACACAGATACGCAGTATTTT.

With regard to this clonotype: Since no conserved phenylalanine or tryptophan closes the CDR3, a read error is the likely cause. V is TRBV7-9 and J is TRBJ2-1; a possible D gene is TRBD2 (8 bases). The CDR3 contains 15 residues. Germline CDR1 and CDR2: SEHNR and FQNEAQ (reference sequence). This CDR3 reads CACSLAGTEFNEQFL. As DNA, the CDR3 is TGTGCCTGCAGCTTAGCGGGGACAGAGTTCAATGAGCAGTTCTTA.

This rearrangement joins TRBV5-1 to TRBJ1-1; D is uncertain. Trimming took off 0 bases at V and 0 bases at J, with 6 bases between the two ends. The CDR3 contains 14 residues. Germline CDR1 and CDR2: SGHRS and YFSETQ. For the CDR3, the DNA is TGCGCCAGCAGCTTGGACGGGCTGAACACTGAAGCTTTCTTT. It is translated as CASSLDGLNTEAFF.

J is TRBJ2-7 and V is TRBV6-1; D remains ambiguous. The germline V gene has CDR1 MNHNS and CDR2 SASEGT. With 4 bases removed from V and 2 bases from J, the gap between germline ends came to 15 bases. The CDR3 runs to 15 residues. The CDR3 DNA reads as TGTGCCAGCAGTGGATACCTGGCGGCGGCCTACGAGCAGTACTTC. Residues: CASSGYLAAAYEQYF.

A single count supports this clonotype. With a much larger clone just one base away, this may be a read error. J is TRBJ2-4 and V is TRBV6-5; 11 positions match TRBD2. Per germline, CDR1 MNHEY and CDR2 SVGAGI. V lost 5 bases and J lost 6; bases outside the gene matches: 18. The CDR3 sequence is 19 residues long. The CDR3 here is CASSPARAASGRFVNIQYF. The CDR3 coding sequence is TGTGCCAGCAGTCCAGCGCGCGCCGCTAGCGGGAGGTTTGTAAACATTCAGTACTTC.

Turning to this clonotype: Just one base apart from a much larger clone, this may be a read error. The V gene is TRBV4-1, the J gene TRBJ1-5; possibly TRBD1 for D (5 bases). Between the trimmed V and J ends, which lost 3 bases and 6 bases, there was a span of 12 bases. Per germline, CDR1 MGHRA and CDR2 YSYEKL. The CDR3 has 14 residues. The CDR3 DNA reads TGCGCCAGCAGCCATGATCATGACAGTCAGCCCCAGCATTTT. It specifies CASSHDHDSQPQHF.

A note on this clonotype: One junction end does not reproduce the germline sequence, and a read error may be involved. This rearrangement joins TRBV4-3 to TRBJ2-5; weak D call: TRBD2 (5 bases). This CDR3 is 15 amino acids long. Germline-derived CDR1 and CDR2 are LGHNA and YSLEER. The CDR3 spells CASSQGASGQEIQYF. CDR3 nucleotide sequence: TGCGCCAGCAGCCAAGGGGCCAGCGGCCAAGAGATCCAGTACTTC.

As regards this clonotype: Possible read error: a much larger clone is one base away. The chain recombines TRBV7-9 with TRBJ2-7, with D possibly matching TRBD1 (6 bases). Per germline, CDR1 SEHNR and CDR2 FQNEAQ (reference sequence). CDR3 length: 14 residues. The CDR3 DNA sequence: TGTGCCAGCAGCTTAGGACAGGCCGGTAGCGAACAGCACTTC. Protein: CASSLGQAGSEQHF.

To note about this clonotype: This sequence may be a read error, since a much larger clone differs from it by one base. J is TRBJ2-1 and V is TRBV29-1; tentative D call: TRBD1 (6 bases). The CDR3 is 12 residues long. CDR1 and CDR2 (germline): SQVTM, ANQGSEA. Here the CDR3 reads CSVVSRGNEKFF. In DNA form, the CDR3 reads TGCAGCGTTGTATCCAGGGGAAATGAGAAGTTCTTC.

This chain joins TRBV28 and TRBJ1-1; 9 nucleotides agree with TRBD1. Germline-derived CDR1 and CDR2 are MDHEN and SYDVKM. This CDR3 has 14 amino acids. Trimming removed 10 bases from V and 6 bases from J; junction bases left unmatched: 12. This chain's CDR3 is CATLYGQGLAEAFF. CDR3 bases: TGTGCCACCCTTTACGGACAGGGGTTAGCTGAAGCTTTCTTT.

This clonotype appeared a single time. Compared with germline, one end of the junction differs, possibly owing to a read error. V is TRBV29-1 and J is TRBJ2-7, with D perhaps given as TRBD1 or TRBD2 (6 bases each). This CDR3 region has 14 residues. Germline V gene sequence: CDR1 SQVTM, CDR2 ANQGSEA. The CDR3 spells CSIASPGGGYGQYF. The CDR3 DNA reads as TGCAGCATTGCCTCTCCCGGGGGCGGATACGGGCAGTACTTC.

The chain combines TRBV6-2 or TRBV6-3 with TRBJ2-7; D unclear. Trimming took 9 bases from V and 5 from J, leaving 11 bases between them. This CDR3 is 11 amino acids long. The germline CDR1 and CDR2 sequences are MNHEY and SVGEGT. The CDR3 region is CARSNNNEQYF. As DNA, the CDR3 is TGTGCCAGGAGTAACAACAACGAGCAGTACTTC.

This clonotype has a single count. The V gene is TRBV19, the J gene TRBJ2-4; no clear D gene. Per the germline V gene, CDR1 is LNHDA and CDR2 is SQIVND (reference sequence). The CDR3 extends over 12 amino acids. Trimming took 5 bases from V and 9 from J, leaving 11 bases between them. The DNA of the CDR3 is TGTGCCAGTAGTCCGGAACGAGCCATTCAGTACTTC. As protein: CASSPERAIQYF. Based on the CDR3 plus reference TRBV19 and TRBJ2-4, the full variable domain is DGGITQSPKYLFRKEGQNVTLSCEQNLNHDAMYWYRQDPGQGLRLIYYSQIVNDFQKGDIAEGYSVSREKKESFPLTVTSAQKNPTAFYLCASSPERAIQYFGAGTRLSVL.